Described below is a single T cell receptor beta chain sequence and its context. The entry originates in a study of blood T cell repertoires in COVID-19. With 2 bases removed from V and 5 bases from J, the gap between germline ends came to 10 bases. Per germline, CDR1 LGHNA and CDR2 YSLEER. CDR3 length: 13 amino acids. Methods used by the authors: By means of reference gene primer amplification, nucleated cell counts were estimated. Profiling relied on immunoSEQ multiplex PCR, and the TCRdb table lists in-frame clones only, not all of them. V and J calls and clone size are as listed in that table; D and trimming were resolved from the DNA. Of 75,000 to 90,000 clones listed, less than 85% are singletons.

The sample comprised peripheral blood. The chain combines TRBV4-3 with TRBJ2-7, with D possibly matching TRBD2 (5 bases). This receptor was obtained from a woman aged 70-85 years with acute or convalescent COVID-19. CDR3 amino acids: CASSQKRGNEQYF. The CDR3, as DNA: TGCGCCAGCAGCCAAAAGCGAGGGAACGAGCAGTACTTC.